This TCR beta chain was identified during a study of T cell changes during pregnancy in multiple sclerosis. Data came from immunoSEQ multiplex PCR; TCRdb stores just in-frame clones and leaves some out. This table holds around 40,000 clones, around 90% found once. This CDR3 is 16 amino acids long. CDR1 and CDR2 from the germline V gene are SNHLY and FYNNEI. After removal of 8 bases from V and 1 base from J, the junction contained 12 bases not matched to a gene. J is TRBJ1-1 and V is TRBV2; 8 positions agree with TRBD1. This material consisted of CD4+ T cells from peripheral blood mononuclear cells, taken in the second trimester of pregnancy. The TCR originated in a female donor in good health, enrolled as a control in a pregnancy study. The CDR3, as DNA: TGTGCCAGCCAATACCTACAGGGGGGGGAGAACACTGAAGCTTTCTTT. It yields the protein CASQYLQGGENTEAFF.